The 15 T cell receptor beta chains below were found in one sample sequenced in a study of blood T cell repertoires in COVID-19. Assay used: immunoSEQ multiplex PCR; TCRdb lists only in-frame clones, some missing. The sample lists about 160,000 clones, about 93% seen once, with 4.6% in the top ten. The sequencing sample was made of peripheral blood. The receptors come from a woman aged 45-60 years with acute or convalescent COVID-19.

The V call is TRBV7-9, the J call TRBJ2-2, with D perhaps TRBD1 (5 bases). Germline V gene sequence: CDR1 SEHNR, CDR2 FQNEAQ (reference sequence). The length of the CDR3 is 15 residues. V dropped 3 bases and J dropped 2 bases, with 10 bases sitting between them. For the CDR3, the DNA is TGTGCCAGCAGCTTCGGTCAGGGAAACACCGGGGAGCTGTTTTTT. Protein: CASSFGQGNTGELFF.

The rearrangement uses TRBV5-6 and TRBJ2-7, with TRBD1 matching 7 bases. The CDR3 covers 14 residues. Germline V lookup: CDR1 SGHDT, CDR2 YYEEEE. V lost 4 bases, J lost 6 bases, and 10 bases stayed unmatched. The CDR3 DNA is TGTGCCAGCAGCACCTTTGACAGGGCTCGCGAGCAGTACTTC. Translation: CASSTFDRAREQYF.

The chain uses TRBV28 and TRBJ1-2; 7 nucleotides match TRBD1. Germline V gives CDR1 MDHEN, CDR2 SYDVKM. The CDR3 extends over 13 amino acids. After removal of 7 bases from V and 8 bases from J, the junction contained 10 bases not matched to a gene. The CDR3 DNA sequence: TGTGCCAGCACCCCGGGACAGCGAGGGGGCTACACCTTC. Translated: CASTPGQRGGYTF.

The gene calls are TRBV9 and TRBJ2-2; D perhaps matches TRBD1 (5 bases). This CDR3 spans 14 amino acids. CDR1 is SGDLS and CDR2 is YYNGEE in the germline V gene. The V end was cut by 0 bases, the J end by 6 bases, with 9 bases between. CDR3 DNA sequence: TGTGCCAGCAGCGTAGCTATAGGGGCCGGGGAGCTGTTTTTT. Protein product: CASSVAIGAGELFF.

V is TRBV7-2 and J is TRBJ2-3, with TRBD2 matching 12 bases. This CDR3 spans 16 amino acids. Germline V CDR1 and CDR2: SGHTA, FQGNSA. V shed 6 bases and J 3 bases; nucleotides not matched to a gene: 7. The CDR3, as DNA: TGTGCCAGCAGTTCCGGGACTAGCGGGTTGACAGATACGCAGTATTTT. It yields the protein CASSSGTSGLTDTQYF.

The V gene is TRBV7-9, the J gene TRBJ2-5; D is uncertain. The germline V gene has CDR1 SEHNR and CDR2 FQNEAQ (reference sequence). This CDR3 contains 12 residues. Between the trimmed V and J ends, which lost 4 bases and 12 bases, there was a span of 15 bases. The CDR3 DNA reads TGTGCCAGCAGCTCAATATATGAACTTGAGTACTTC. As protein: CASSSIYELEYF.

About this clone: The junction does not match germline at one end; this may be a read error. The CDR3 DNA is TGTGCTAGCAGCTTATCCATTAACACTGAAGCTTTCTTT. It specifies CASSLSINTEAFF. The chain joins TRBV7-7 to TRBJ1-1; D not resolved. Germline V gene lookup returns CDR1 SSHAT and CDR2 FNYEAQ (reference sequence). This CDR3 region has 13 residues.

The chain combines TRBV2 with TRBJ1-3; D remains unclear. The V end lost 4 bases, the J end lost 6 bases, and 13 bases lay between the germline ends. The CDR3 totals 14 residues. Germline V gene lookup returns CDR1 SNHLY and CDR2 FYNNEI. The DNA for the CDR3 is TGTGCCAGCAGTGCCGCGGAGACTAAAAACACCATATATTTT. Its translation is CASSAAETKNTIYF.

The rearrangement uses TRBV5-1 and TRBJ1-1; the D is unclear. The CDR3 has 13 residues. The ends were cut back, 4 bases at V and 2 bases at J, with 9 bases in the middle. Germline values: CDR1 SGHRS, CDR2 YFSETQ. DNA for the CDR3: TGCGCCAGCAGCGTCACCCTAAACACTGAAGCTTTCTTT. It yields the protein CASSVTLNTEAFF.

The V and J genes are TRBV19 and TRBJ2-2; D remains ambiguous. This CDR3 comprises 12 residues. Germline loops: CDR1 LNHDA, CDR2 SQIVND (reference sequence). Trimming stripped 10 bases from V and 6 bases from J, with 12 bases between. DNA for the CDR3: TGTGCCACCGTTGTCCCCCCCGGGGAGCTGTTTTTT. Its translation is CATVVPPGELFF.

The gene calls are TRBV18 and TRBJ1-2; 9 nucleotides line up with TRBD1. This CDR3 comprises 16 residues. The trim removed 0 bases at V and 4 bases at J, leaving 6 bases unmatched. Germline V gene data show CDR1 as KGHSH and CDR2 as LQKENI. CDR3 loop: CASSPPRVQGAYGYTF. CDR3 in DNA: TGTGCCAGCTCACCACCCCGTGTACAGGGGGCCTATGGCTACACCTTC. The full variable domain, in which reference TRBV18 and TRBJ1-2 provide the parts outside the CDR3, is NAGVMQNPRHLVRRRGQEARLRCSPMKGHSHVYWYRQLPEEGLKFMVYLQKENIIDESGMPKERFSAEFPKEGPSILRIQQVVRGDSAAYFCASSPPRVQGAYGYTFGSGTRLTVV.

CDR3 amino acids: CATSDGDSSSYNEQFF. In DNA, the CDR3 is TGTGCCACCAGTGATGGGGACTCCAGCTCCTACAATGAGCAGTTCTTC. The chain has TRBV24-1 and TRBJ2-1; D may be TRBD2 (6 bases). Per the germline V gene, CDR1 is KGHDR and CDR2 is SFDVKD. V lost 3 bases and J lost 0, with 11 bases in between. The CDR3 is made up of 16 amino acids.

The chain is built from TRBV30 and TRBJ2-5; D gene uncertain. V lost 6 bases to trimming and J lost 1 base, with 12 bases between them. Germline V gene lookup returns CDR1 GTSNPN and CDR2 SVGIG (reference sequence). The CDR3 length is 13 residues. Here the CDR3 reads CACKRRGQETQYF. The DNA for the CDR3 is TGTGCCTGTAAAAGGAGAGGCCAAGAGACCCAGTACTTC.

CDR3 sequence: CASSHRTGDYEQYF. The CDR3 coding sequence is TGTGCCAGCAGCCACCGGACAGGGGACTACGAGCAGTACTTC. This chain links TRBV7-2 with TRBJ2-7; 9 bases line up with TRBD1. This CDR3 region has 14 residues. The V and J ends lost 5 bases and 3 bases, in that order; junction bases with no gene match: 5. Germline lookup yields CDR1 SGHTA and CDR2 FQGNSA.

The rearrangement joins TRBV6-1 to TRBJ1-2; D is undetermined. CDR3 length equals 15 residues. Deletions cut 1 base from V and 2 bases from J, with 11 bases between. Germline CDR1 and CDR2: MNHNS and SASEGT. As DNA, the CDR3 is TGTGCCAGCAGTGAAGAGCCGGGGATCAACTATGGCTACACCTTC. Its translation is CASSEEPGINYGYTF.